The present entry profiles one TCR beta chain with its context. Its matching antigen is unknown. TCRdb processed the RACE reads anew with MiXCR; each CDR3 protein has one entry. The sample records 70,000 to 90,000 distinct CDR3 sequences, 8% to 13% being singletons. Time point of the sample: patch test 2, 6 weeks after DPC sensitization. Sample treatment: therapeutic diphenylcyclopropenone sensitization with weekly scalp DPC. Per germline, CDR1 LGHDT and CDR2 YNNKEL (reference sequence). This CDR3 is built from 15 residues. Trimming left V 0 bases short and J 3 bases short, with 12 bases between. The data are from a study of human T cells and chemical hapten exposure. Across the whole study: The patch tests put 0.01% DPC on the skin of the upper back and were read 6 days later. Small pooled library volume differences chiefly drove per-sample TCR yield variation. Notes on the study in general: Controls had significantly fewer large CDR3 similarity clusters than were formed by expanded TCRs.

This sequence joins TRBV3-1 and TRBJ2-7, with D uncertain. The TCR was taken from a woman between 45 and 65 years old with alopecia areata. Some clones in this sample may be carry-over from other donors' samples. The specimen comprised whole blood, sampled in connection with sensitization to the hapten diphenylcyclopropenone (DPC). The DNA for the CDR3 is TGTGCCAGCAGCCAAGATCAGGCGGTTTACTACGAGCAGTACTTC. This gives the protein CASSQDQAVYYEQYF.